The 32 T cell receptor beta chains in this list originate from one sample, sequenced in a study of T cells in Graves' hyperthyroidism and ophthalmopathy. RNA transcripts served as the template for amplifying TCR beta CDR3 regions. Using the HTBI primer set, a first-round RT-PCR was run on the TCR CDR3. MiXCR was run by TCRdb on the multiplex PCR reads, yielding one entry per CDR3 protein. Of a few hundred thousand distinct CDR3 sequences listed, 25% were seen once; the top ten hold over 70%. The sequencing input was blood. Every receptor here comes from a man between 50 and 59 years old with Graves' hyperthyroidism.

There are many counts of this clonotype. The rearrangement uses TRBV11-2 and TRBJ2-7; no definite D call. Trimming stripped 5 bases from V and 4 bases from J, with 18 bases between. The CDR3 contains 15 residues. The germline CDR1 and CDR2 sequences are SGHAT and FQNNGV. CDR3 sequence reads: CASSTPKWGRYEQYF. CDR3 bases: TGTGCCAGCAGCACGCCCAAGTGGGGAAGGTACGAGCAGTACTTC.

This clonotype was counted only a few times. V and J are TRBV6-2 or TRBV6-3 and TRBJ2-1; 11 bases match TRBD2. V lost 6 bases and J lost 4; bases outside the gene matches: 14. The germline gives CDR1 MNHEY, CDR2 SVGEGT. CDR3 size: 18 residues. DNA for the CDR3: TGTGCCAGCAGGCCCGGGACTAGCGGTTCTGTAACGTACAATGAGCAGTTCTTC. Translated, it gives CASRPGTSGSVTYNEQFF.

This clonotype appeared a single time. The V call is TRBV7-2, the J call TRBJ2-1, with 9 bases identical to TRBD2. The V and J ends lost 1 base and 3 bases, in that order; junction bases with no gene match: 10. The CDR3 spans 18 residues. CDR1 is SGHTA and CDR2 is FQGNSA in the germline V gene. CDR3 residues: CASSLESSGNLNYNEQFF. CDR3 sequence (DNA): TGTGCCAGCAGCTTAGAGTCTAGCGGGAACTTAAACTACAATGAGCAGTTCTTC.

V is TRBV5-6 and J is TRBJ2-5; no clear D gene. The germline gives CDR1 SGHDT, CDR2 YYEEEE. Trimming removed 4 bases at V and 4 bases at J, with 14 bases between. There are 14 residues in the CDR3. The CDR3 DNA reads as TGTGCCAGCAGCAAGGGCCCGGCTTCAGAGACCCAGTACTTC. Encoded protein: CASSKGPASETQYF.

At least ten counts were recorded for this clonotype. This chain uses TRBV2 with TRBJ2-7, with 12 bases lining up with TRBD2. V lost 7 bases and J lost 4; bases outside the gene matches: 8. CDR1 is SNHLY and CDR2 is FYNNEI in the germline V gene. This CDR3 has 15 residues. The CDR3 loop reads CASTKGLAGNYEQYF. The DNA of the CDR3 is TGTGCCAGCACCAAAGGACTAGCGGGAAATTACGAGCAGTACTTC.

V gene TRBV30 combines with J gene TRBJ1-1, with a possible D match to TRBD1 (6 bases). Trimming pared 8 bases from V and 0 bases from J, leaving 13 bases between. CDR3 length: 13 amino acids. Germline V lookup: CDR1 GTSNPN, CDR2 SVGIG (reference sequence). CDR3 loop: CAGGGGMNTEAFF. CDR3 in DNA: TGTGCCGGAGGGGGAGGAATGAACACTGAAGCTTTCTTT.

This clonotype was detected only once. The chain carries TRBV12-3 or TRBV12-4 and TRBJ2-7, with D hard to call. V lost 7 bases, J lost 0 bases, and 19 bases lay in between. The CDR3 totals 16 residues. The CDR3 loop is CASKRTGGLISYEQYF. In DNA, the CDR3 is TGTGCCAGCAAACGAACGGGCGGCCTTATCTCCTACGAGCAGTACTTC.

The V gene is TRBV27, the J gene TRBJ2-3, with 14 bases fitting TRBD2. Germline V gene lookup returns CDR1 MNHEY and CDR2 SMNVEV (reference sequence). With V trimmed by 4 bases and J by 5 bases, 8 bases remained unmatched. The CDR3 is 17 amino acids. The CDR3 reads CASSSRLAGGPEDTQYF. DNA for the CDR3: TGTGCCAGCAGTTCCAGACTAGCGGGAGGGCCTGAAGATACGCAGTATTTT.

The CDR3 DNA follows: TGTGCCAGCAGTAACCATCTTACCCGTGAAAAACTGTTTTTT. Amino acid sequence: CASSNHLTREKLFF. This rearrangement joins TRBV6-2 or TRBV6-3 to TRBJ1-4; D unresolved. Trimming took off 5 bases at V and 7 bases at J, with 14 bases between the two ends. The CDR3 is 14 residues long. Germline-derived CDR1 and CDR2 are MNHEY and SVGEGT.

The chain uses TRBV12-3 or TRBV12-4 and TRBJ2-7; D gene ambiguous. Trimming removed 6 bases from V and 0 bases from J, with 15 bases in between. The CDR3 extends over 15 amino acids. For the CDR3, the DNA is TGTGCCAGCAGCCGCGGACGGATTTTCTCCTACGAGCAGTACTTC. Translation: CASSRGRIFSYEQYF.

This chain links TRBV5-4 with TRBJ1-6; D gene uncertain. Germline V gene data show CDR1 as SGHNT and CDR2 as YYREEE (reference sequence). The CDR3 is 16 amino acids. With 0 bases removed from V and 3 bases from J, the gap between germline ends came to 10 bases. As DNA, the CDR3 is TGTGCCAGCAGCTTGGGAGCCACCCACTATAATTCACCCCTCCACTTT. Translation gives CASSLGATHYNSPLHF.

The genes are TRBV11-3 and TRBJ2-2; a weak D match, TRBD1 (5 bases). V shed 5 bases and J shed 5 bases, with 18 bases lying between them. CDR1 SGHNT and CDR2 YENEEA come from the germline V gene. CDR3 length: 16 residues. CDR3 sequence: CASSIRLGQGTGELFF. CDR3 sequence (DNA): TGTGCCAGCAGCATCAGATTGGGGCAGGGTACCGGGGAGCTGTTTTTT.

The rearrangement uses TRBV5-1 and TRBJ2-1, with TRBD2 matching over 8 bases. Per germline, CDR1 SGHRS and CDR2 YFSETQ. CDR3 length: 18 amino acids. Trimming removed 0 bases from V and 4 bases from J; junction bases left unmatched: 12. CDR3 in amino acids: CASSLDGGGPSLYNEQFF. The CDR3 DNA follows: TGCGCCAGCAGCTTGGATGGCGGGGGGCCCTCTCTTTACAATGAGCAGTTCTTC.

This clonotype was seen repeatedly, ten times or more. The chain couples TRBV20-1 to TRBJ2-5; 9 bases agree with TRBD2. The junction had 13 bases not matched to a gene; V was cut back by 5 bases and J by 6 bases. CDR1 DFQATT and CDR2 SNEGSKA come from the germline V gene (reference sequence). The CDR3 contains 15 residues. CDR3 bases: TGCAGTGCTCCAGAAAGCGGGAGGTTTGTAAAGACCCAGTACTTC. Its protein is CSAPESGRFVKTQYF.

The chain carries TRBV6-1 and TRBJ1-5; no clear D. Trimming removed 0 bases from V and 8 bases from J, with 14 bases in between. This CDR3 is 15 amino acids long. Germline-derived CDR1 and CDR2 are MNHNS and SASEGT. CDR3: CASSEAGPSIKPQHF. As DNA, the CDR3 is TGTGCCAGCAGTGAAGCGGGTCCCTCGATCAAGCCCCAGCATTTT.

This chain links TRBV9 with TRBJ2-3; possible D gene TRBD2, 6 bases. This CDR3 region has 16 residues. V was clipped by 0 bases and J by 0 bases, with 11 bases between them. The germline gives CDR1 SGDLS, CDR2 YYNGEE. The CDR3 DNA reads TGTGCCAGCAGCGTAGGAAGTAGCGGAAGCACAGATACGCAGTATTTT. It codes for CASSVGSSGSTDTQYF.

This clonotype was counted ten times or more. The chain carries TRBV28 and TRBJ1-1, with 9 bases lining up with TRBD1. This CDR3 comprises 15 residues. V lost 4 bases and J lost 0; bases outside the gene matches: 3. Germline V gene sequence: CDR1 MDHEN, CDR2 SYDVKM. The CDR3 nucleotides read TGTGCCAGCAGTTCTTGGACAGGGGTGAACACTGAAGCTTTCTTT. Translated: CASSSWTGVNTEAFF.

In the case of this clonotype: Being one base from a much bigger clone, this may be a read error. V gene TRBV12-3 or TRBV12-4 combines with J gene TRBJ2-1; 8 nucleotides match TRBD2. The CDR3 totals 15 residues. The CDR3 DNA follows: TGTGCCAGCACCGAGAGCGGGAGCTCCTACAATGAGCAGCTCTTC. Its translation: CASTESGSSYNEQLF.

This clonotype was recorded a few times. The V gene is TRBV12-3 or TRBV12-4, the J gene TRBJ2-1; the match to TRBD2 covers 13 bases. The CDR3 loop spans 14 amino acids. V lost 7 bases and J lost 9; bases outside the gene matches: 6. The CDR3 bases are TGTGCCAGCACACCGACTAGCGGGAGGTCTGAGCAGTTCTTC. Encoded protein: CASTPTSGRSEQFF.

At least ten counts were recorded for this clonotype. Mismatch with germline at one junction end may stem from a read error. V usage is TRBV5-1 and J usage is TRBJ1-2; no clear D. The CDR3 length is 12 residues. Germline V CDR1 and CDR2: SGHRS, YFSETQ. The CDR3 loop is CASSLGQYGYTF. The CDR3 DNA reads TGTGCCAGCAGCCTCGGGCAGTATGGCTACACCTTC.

This sequence joins TRBV3-1 and TRBJ2-4; 7 positions agree with TRBD1. Looked up from germline, CDR1 is LGHDT and CDR2 is YNNKEL (reference sequence). The V gene end was trimmed by 8 bases and the J gene end by 4 bases; junction bases not matched to a gene: 8. CDR3 size: 14 residues. CDR3 bases: TGTGCCAGCGAGCCCCGGGACAGAAAAAACATTCAGTACTTC. As protein: CASEPRDRKNIQYF.

The table lists this clonotype with a few counts. The CDR3 here is CSVVSDSQETQYF. In nucleotides, the CDR3 is TGCAGCGTTGTGTCTGACAGCCAAGAGACCCAGTACTTC. The gene calls are TRBV29-1 and TRBJ2-5; a weak D match, TRBD1 (5 bases). The germline CDR1 and CDR2 sequences are SQVTM and ANQGSEA. This CDR3 contains 13 residues. Deletions cut 4 bases from V and 1 base from J, with 10 bases between.

V gene TRBV6-1 combines with J gene TRBJ2-7, with 7 bases aligning to TRBD1. V gave up 7 bases and J gave up 5 bases; unmatched junction bases: 11. Per the germline V gene, CDR1 is MNHNS and CDR2 is SASEGT. This CDR3 contains 14 residues. The CDR3: CASTYSQGSNEQYF. CDR3 DNA sequence: TGTGCCAGCACCTATTCACAGGGGAGCAACGAGCAGTACTTC.

A single count supports this clonotype. The genes are TRBV6-1 and TRBJ1-2, with TRBD1 as a possible D gene (5 bases). V gave up 6 bases and J gave up 6 bases, with 14 bases separating them. The CDR3 spans 13 residues. From germline, CDR1 is MNHNS and CDR2 SASEGT. The CDR3 loop reads CASSPGEGNGYTF. CDR3 coding DNA: TGTGCCAGCAGCCCCGGGGAGGGGAATGGCTACACCTTC.

V is TRBV6-2 or TRBV6-3 and J is TRBJ1-2; a weak D match, TRBD1 (6 bases). This CDR3 contains 15 residues. V was clipped by 2 bases and J by 8 bases, with 18 bases between them. CDR1 MNHEY and CDR2 SVGEGT come from the germline V gene. CDR3 sequence: CASSYQTGRRSGYTF. The CDR3 DNA reads as TGTGCCAGCAGTTACCAGACAGGACGTCGGAGCGGCTACACCTTC.

This clonotype was observed a handful of times. The J gene is TRBJ2-3, the V gene TRBV7-8; a weak D match, TRBD2 (7 bases). There are 16 residues in the CDR3. Germline CDR1 reads SGHVS; CDR2 reads FQNEAQ. V shed 1 base and J shed 3 bases, with 14 bases lying between them. CDR3 in DNA: TGTGCCAGCAGCTTAGTGGGTGGGGGGGCAACAGATACGCAGTATTTT. Its protein is CASSLVGGGATDTQYF.

This clonotype was recorded many times. This chain links TRBV7-8 with TRBJ2-1; 7 bases fit TRBD1. With V trimmed by 5 bases and J by 10 bases, 5 bases remained unmatched. CDR3 length: 12 amino acids. CDR1 and CDR2 (germline): SGHVS, FQNEAQ. CDR3 loop: CASSRDSQEQFF. In DNA, the CDR3 is TGTGCCAGCAGCCGGGACAGCCAGGAGCAGTTCTTC.

This chain connects TRBV3-1 to TRBJ2-2; 11 nucleotides match TRBD2. V lost 2 bases and J lost 6; bases outside the gene matches: 8. Per germline, CDR1 LGHDT and CDR2 YNNKEL (reference sequence). The length of the CDR3 is 17 residues. The CDR3 region has the DNA TGTGCCAGCAGCCAAAAAACGCTAGCGGGAGGATCCGGGGAGCTGTTTTTT. The encoded protein is CASSQKTLAGGSGELFF.

J is TRBJ1-1 and V is TRBV12-3 or TRBV12-4; TRBD1 is a possible D gene (5 bases). The CDR3 is 14 amino acids. V was shortened by 3 bases and J by 3 bases, with 11 bases between the two germline ends. CDR3 protein: CASSLGSGDTEAFF. DNA for the CDR3: TGTGCCAGCAGTTTGGGGTCGGGGGACACTGAAGCTTTCTTT.

This clonotype was observed at least ten times. The chain recombines TRBV11-3 with TRBJ1-1; weak D call: TRBD1 (6 bases). V shed 0 bases and J shed 3 bases, with 11 bases lying between them. The CDR3 runs 15 residues. CDR1 and CDR2 (germline): SGHNT, YENEEA. The CDR3 bases are TGTGCCAGCAGCTTAGAGGGGGCTGGGTACACTGAAGCTTTCTTT. It translates to CASSLEGAGYTEAFF. Supplemented by reference TRBV11-3 and TRBJ1-1, the full variable domain reads EAGVVQSPRYKIIEKKQPVAFWCNPISGHNTLYWYLQNLGQGPELLIRYENEEAVDDSQLPKDRFSAERLKGVDSTLKIQPAELGDSAVYLCASSLEGAGYTEAFFGQGTRLTVV.

This clonotype has more than one count but fewer than ten. The rearrangement uses TRBV12-3 or TRBV12-4 and TRBJ1-5, with D perhaps matching TRBD1 (5 bases). This CDR3 has 14 amino acids. Trimming left V 7 bases short and J 9 bases short, with 19 bases between. The CDR3 loop is CASTPDGGILPQHF. The CDR3 DNA follows: TGTGCCAGCACTCCGGATGGGGGTATCTTGCCCCAGCATTTT.

Many counts were recorded for this clonotype. This sequence joins TRBV28 and TRBJ2-1, with D possibly TRBD2 on 6 matching bases. Trimming took off 4 bases at V and 8 bases at J, with 18 bases between the two ends. Germline V gives CDR1 MDHEN, CDR2 SYDVKM. The CDR3 is made up of 15 amino acids. CDR3: CASSYGGKGGDEQFF. DNA for the CDR3: TGTGCCAGCAGTTATGGAGGGAAGGGTGGCGATGAGCAGTTCTTC.